Below, 24 T cell receptor beta chains from the same sample are listed, as sequenced in a study of cytomegalovirus exposure and HLA in healthy donors. Primers included in the PCR were 60 Vbeta and 13 Jbeta primers. The method was immunoSEQ multiplex PCR; TCRdb's version includes in-frame clones alone and lacks a portion of them. The sample yields over 200,000 clones, more than 60% seen once. Sample: PBMCs. The source of these receptors is a woman in her sixties or seventies in good health and CMV-seropositive.

The chain couples TRBV6-5 to TRBJ2-3; the match to TRBD2 covers 9 bases. Looked up from germline, CDR1 is MNHEY and CDR2 is SVGAGI. The V gene end was trimmed by 10 bases and the J gene end by 5 bases; junction bases not matched to a gene: 7. The CDR3 runs to 13 residues. The CDR3 nucleotides read TGTGCCATCGGCGGGGGGGCAATAGATACGCAGTATTTT. It codes for CAIGGGAIDTQYF.

J is TRBJ2-3 and V is TRBV27, with a tentative D call TRBD1 (6 bases). Germline V gene lookup returns CDR1 MNHEY and CDR2 SMNVEV (reference sequence). V was pared by 0 bases and J by 8 bases, with 12 bases between. The CDR3 totals 14 residues. As DNA, the CDR3 is TGTGCCAGCAGTTTATCGTGGGGGCTGGCTACGCAGTATTTT. Translation gives CASSLSWGLATQYF.

J is TRBJ1-2 and V is TRBV7-3, with D possibly matching TRBD1 (6 bases). Per germline, CDR1 SGHTA and CDR2 FQGTGA. CDR3 length equals 13 residues. Trimming removed 2 bases at V and 4 bases at J, with 8 bases between. The CDR3: CASSLDRSYGYTF. Written as DNA, the CDR3 is TGTGCCAGCAGCTTAGACAGGAGCTATGGCTACACCTTC.

This clone has more than one count but fewer than ten. The chain has TRBV9 and TRBJ1-2, with a possible D match to TRBD1 (5 bases). V lost 2 bases to trimming and J lost 7 bases, with 15 bases between them. Germline V gives CDR1 SGDLS, CDR2 YYNGEE. The length of the CDR3 is 14 residues. The CDR3 region has the DNA TGTGCCAGCAGCGTCGACACGCTTCAGGGTGGCTACACCTTC. It encodes CASSVDTLQGGYTF.

The chain is built from TRBV6-1 and TRBJ2-5, with TRBD1 identical over 7 bases. The J call is doubtful: the DNA matches TRBJ2-7 better. The CDR3 runs to 14 residues. Germline V gene lookup returns CDR1 MNHNS and CDR2 SASEGT. CDR3: CASSRTGARYEQYF. The CDR3 DNA is TGTGCCAGCAGCCGAACAGGGGCGCGCTACGAGCAGTACTTC.

This clone was seen just once. The V and J genes are TRBV6-1 and TRBJ2-2; 9 bases align to TRBD2. CDR3 length: 17 residues. V lost 2 bases, J lost 2 bases, and 6 bases stayed unmatched. Germline assignment: CDR1 MNHNS and CDR2 SASEGT. The CDR3 DNA reads as TGTGCCAGCAGTGAATACTCTAGCGGGGATAACACCGGGGAGCTGTTTTTT. Protein: CASSEYSSGDNTGELFF.

The rearrangement links TRBV5-1 to TRBJ2-3; the D is unclear. This CDR3 has 13 amino acids. Trimming left V 3 bases short and J 2 bases short, with 7 bases between. From germline, CDR1 is SGHRS and CDR2 YFSETQ. CDR3 sequence (DNA): TGCGCCAGCAGCTCCCAGGACACAGATACGCAGTATTTT. This sequence encodes CASSSQDTDTQYF.

V usage is TRBV30 and J usage is TRBJ2-1; 7 nucleotides align to TRBD1. Trimming cost V 0 bases and J 8 bases; bases outside gene matches: 10. The germline CDR1 and CDR2 sequences are GTSNPN and SVGIG (reference sequence). The CDR3 runs 15 residues. The CDR3 nucleotides are TGTGCCTGGAGTGTACAGGGGACGGGGTTTGATGAGCAGTTCTTC. It codes for CAWSVQGTGFDEQFF.

The genes are TRBV11-2 and TRBJ1-1; the D gene is possibly TRBD1 (5 bases). The germline CDR1 and CDR2 sequences are SGHAT and FQNNGV. The CDR3 runs to 14 residues. V was shortened by 5 bases and J by 3 bases, with 13 bases between the two germline ends. The DNA for the CDR3 is TGTGCCAGCAGCCCGGGACTGACGGACACTGAAGCTTTCTTT. Translating it yields CASSPGLTDTEAFF.

This clone showed up just a few times. The gene calls are TRBV27 and TRBJ2-3; D remains ambiguous. The germline V gene encodes CDR1 MNHEY and CDR2 SMNVEV (reference sequence). This CDR3 comprises 13 residues. Deletions cut 3 bases from V and 2 bases from J, with 6 bases between. The CDR3 DNA follows: TGTGCCAGCAGTTTCCACAACACAGATACGCAGTATTTT. Translated, it gives CASSFHNTDTQYF.

This chain joins TRBV18 and TRBJ2-2, with a tentative D call TRBD2 (6 bases). V was trimmed by 3 bases and J by 6 bases, leaving 14 bases between them. The germline V gene encodes CDR1 KGHSH and CDR2 LQKENI. The CDR3 is made up of 15 amino acids. The DNA of the CDR3 is TGTGCCAGCTCACCCCCCATAGGGAGGTCCGGGGAGCTGTTTTTT. Translation: CASSPPIGRSGELFF.

The CDR3 DNA is TGTGCCAGCAGCTCAACCGGGACAGGGGGCGGGAGGTCTACCTACGAGCAGTACTTC. As protein: CASSSTGTGGGRSTYEQYF. This chain connects TRBV7-7 to TRBJ2-7, with TRBD1 matching over 12 bases. The CDR3 length is 19 residues. Germline CDR1 SSHAT, CDR2 FNYEAQ (reference sequence). The ends lost 4 bases at V and 2 bases at J; junction bases unmatched: 15.

The CDR3, as DNA: TGTGCCAGCGGGATTAGCGGGGGGGCCCGAACAGATACGCAGTATTTT. This gives the protein CASGISGGARTDTQYF. This chain links TRBV27 with TRBJ2-3, with 11 bases that match TRBD2. The CDR3 consists of 16 residues. The germline CDR1 and CDR2 sequences are MNHEY and SMNVEV (reference sequence). V shed 8 bases and J 3 bases; nucleotides not matched to a gene: 10.

Worth noting for this clone: The conserved phenylalanine or tryptophan normally closing the CDR3 is absent here, so this likely arose from a read error. The chain couples TRBV6-1 to TRBJ1-1, with 10 bases aligning to TRBD1. CDR3 length: 13 residues. After removal of 5 bases from V and 7 bases from J, the junction contained 4 bases not matched to a gene. Per the germline V gene, CDR1 is MNHNS and CDR2 is SASEGT. The CDR3 DNA is TGTGCCAGCAGTCCGGACAGGGGGTTTGAAGCTTTCCTT. Encoded protein: CASSPDRGFEAFL.

CDR3 loop: CASSLDPGQETQYF. The CDR3 DNA follows: TGCGCCAGCAGCTTGGACCCAGGGCAAGAGACCCAGTACTTC. This chain links TRBV5-1 with TRBJ2-5, with D maybe TRBD1 (5 bases). CDR3 length: 14 amino acids. The V gene lost 0 bases and the J gene lost 2 bases, with 8 bases spanning the gap. The germline gives CDR1 SGHRS, CDR2 YFSETQ.

The gene calls are TRBV19 and TRBJ2-3; 8 nucleotides line up with TRBD2. The CDR3 totals 16 residues. Per the germline V gene, CDR1 is LNHDA and CDR2 is SQIVND (reference sequence). Trimming cost V 3 bases and J 5 bases; bases outside gene matches: 10. The CDR3 protein is CASSIGGGTSGDTQYF. CDR3 in DNA: TGTGCCAGTAGTATCGGCGGGGGGACCTCAGGAGATACGCAGTATTTT.

V and J are TRBV19 and TRBJ2-3, with 7 nucleotides matching TRBD1. This CDR3 is built from 15 residues. V shed 7 bases, J shed 5 bases, and the junction held 12 bases outside the gene matches. Germline V lookup: CDR1 LNHDA, CDR2 SQIVND (reference sequence). Here the CDR3 reads CASTSDREKGDTQYF. CDR3 DNA sequence: TGTGCCAGTACCTCCGACAGGGAAAAGGGAGATACGCAGTATTTT.

The genes are TRBV9 and TRBJ2-7; 15 nucleotides line up with TRBD2. CDR1 and CDR2 from the germline V gene are SGDLS and YYNGEE. Unmatched junction bases numbered 0, after V lost 7 bases and J lost 7 bases. The CDR3 covers 12 residues. The CDR3 DNA reads TGTGCCAGCGGACTAGCGGGAGGGGAGCAGTACTTC. This translates into CASGLAGGEQYF.

The gene calls are TRBV5-5 and TRBJ1-6; D gene ambiguous. Germline V gene lookup returns CDR1 SGHKS and CDR2 YYEKEE (reference sequence). V lost 0 bases and J 10 bases, leaving 11 bases between the germline ends. The CDR3 loop spans 14 amino acids. CDR3 nucleotide sequence: TGTGCCAGCAGCTTGGCCGGTCAACGATCACCCCTCCACTTT. It specifies CASSLAGQRSPLHF.

The chain carries TRBV10-3 and TRBJ1-6; tentative D call: TRBD1 (5 bases). Trimming removed 6 bases at V and 0 bases at J, with 12 bases between. The CDR3 is 16 amino acids. Germline V gene data show CDR1 as ENHRY and CDR2 as SYGVKD. The CDR3 bases are TGTGCCATCAGAGCAGGGAGGTCCTCCTATAATTCACCCCTCCACTTT. Amino acids: CAIRAGRSSYNSPLHF.

The gene calls are TRBV7-3 and TRBJ2-1; TRBD2 matches at 7 bases. The CDR3 has 15 residues. Germline V lookup: CDR1 SGHTA, CDR2 FQGTGA. The ends lost 3 bases at V and 4 bases at J; junction bases unmatched: 6. The CDR3 coding sequence is TGTGCCAGCAGCTTTACCCAGCGGGAATACAATGAGCAGTTCTTC. Encoded protein: CASSFTQREYNEQFF.

The chain recombines TRBV6-6 with TRBJ2-3; 12 bases agree with TRBD1. The CDR3 has 15 amino acids. V was pared by 5 bases and J by 4 bases, with 4 bases of the junction left unmatched. Germline V gives CDR1 MNHNY, CDR2 SVGAGI (reference sequence). CDR3 nucleotide sequence: TGTGCCAGCAGTACGTGGGACAGGGGGCCAGATACGCAGTATTTT. Translation gives CASSTWDRGPDTQYF.

The rearrangement links TRBV19 to TRBJ2-3; possibly TRBD1 for D (6 bases). The V end was cut by 6 bases, the J end by 3 bases, with 13 bases between. Per germline, CDR1 LNHDA and CDR2 SQIVND (reference sequence). The CDR3 sequence is 14 residues long. CDR3 residues: CASSPQGFTDTQYF. In DNA form, the CDR3 reads TGTGCCAGTAGCCCCCAGGGGTTTACAGATACGCAGTATTTT.

The chain joins TRBV29-1 to TRBJ2-7; 9 nucleotides line up with TRBD1. CDR3 size: 13 residues. Germline lookup yields CDR1 SQVTM and CDR2 ANQGSEA. The V gene end was trimmed by 6 bases and the J gene end by 2 bases; junction bases not matched to a gene: 5. The CDR3 region has the DNA TGCAGCGTGGCCCGACAGGGGGCCTACGAGCAGTACTTC. It is translated as CSVARQGAYEQYF.